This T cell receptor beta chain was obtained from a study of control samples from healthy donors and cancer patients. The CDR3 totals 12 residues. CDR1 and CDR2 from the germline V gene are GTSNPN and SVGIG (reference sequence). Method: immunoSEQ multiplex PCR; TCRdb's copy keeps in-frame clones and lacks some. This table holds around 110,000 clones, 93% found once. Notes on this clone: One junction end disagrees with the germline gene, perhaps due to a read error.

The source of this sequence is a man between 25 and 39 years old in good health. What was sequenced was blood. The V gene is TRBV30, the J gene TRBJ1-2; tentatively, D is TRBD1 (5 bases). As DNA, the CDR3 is TGTGCCCGGAGGGGTCTTAACTATGGCTACACCTTC. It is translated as CARRGLNYGYTF.